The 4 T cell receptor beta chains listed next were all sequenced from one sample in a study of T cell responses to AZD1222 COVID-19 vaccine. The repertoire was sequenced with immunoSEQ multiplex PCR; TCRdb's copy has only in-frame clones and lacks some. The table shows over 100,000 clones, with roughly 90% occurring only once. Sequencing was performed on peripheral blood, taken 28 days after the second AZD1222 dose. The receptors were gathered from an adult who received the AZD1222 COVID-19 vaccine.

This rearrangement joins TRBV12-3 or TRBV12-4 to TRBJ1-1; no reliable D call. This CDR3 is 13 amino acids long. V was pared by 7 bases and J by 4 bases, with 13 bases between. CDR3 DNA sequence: TGTGCCAGCACCCTGTTTGACGGCACTGAAGCTTTCTTT. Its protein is CASTLFDGTEAFF.

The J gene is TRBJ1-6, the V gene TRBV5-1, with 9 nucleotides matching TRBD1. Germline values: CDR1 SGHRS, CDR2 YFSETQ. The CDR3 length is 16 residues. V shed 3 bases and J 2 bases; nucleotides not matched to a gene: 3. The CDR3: CASSSQGAAYNSPLHF. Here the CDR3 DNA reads TGCGCCAGCAGCTCACAGGGGGCCGCCTATAATTCACCCCTCCACTTT.

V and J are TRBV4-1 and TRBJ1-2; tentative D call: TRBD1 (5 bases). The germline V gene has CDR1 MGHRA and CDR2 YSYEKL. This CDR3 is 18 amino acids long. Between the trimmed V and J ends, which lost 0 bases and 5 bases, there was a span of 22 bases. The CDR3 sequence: CASSQERGSGGPGYGYTF. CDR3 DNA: TGCGCCAGCAGCCAAGAAAGGGGATCTGGAGGGCCCGGATATGGCTACACCTTC.

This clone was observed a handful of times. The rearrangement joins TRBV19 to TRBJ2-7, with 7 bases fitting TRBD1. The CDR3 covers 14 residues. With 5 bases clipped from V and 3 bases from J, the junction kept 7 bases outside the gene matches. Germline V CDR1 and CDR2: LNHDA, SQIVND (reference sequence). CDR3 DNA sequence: TGTGCCAGTAGTCCTAGACAGGGCTTCTACGAGCAGTACTTC. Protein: CASSPRQGFYEQYF. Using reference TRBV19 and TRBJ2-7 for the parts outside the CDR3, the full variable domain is DGGITQSPKYLFRKEGQNVTLSCEQNLNHDAMYWYRQDPGQGLRLIYYSQIVNDFQKGDIAEGYSVSREKKESFPLTVTSAQKNPTAFYLCASSPRQGFYEQYFGPGTRLTVT.